Sequencing of this T cell receptor (beta chain) was carried out in a study of shared clonotypes between healthy human individuals. Notes on the study in general: Researchers found naive subsets generally carried larger estimated richness than memory subsets.

Clones were read by immunoSEQ multiplex PCR, and TCRdb kept only the in-frame ones, dropping some. This sample has a few hundred thousand clones, with around 97% found just once. Points on this clone: Antigen specificity is unknown.

Each sample came from a Caucasian adult donor living in Nashville, Tennessee. This CDR3 is built from 17 residues. The V gene's germline CDR1 is SGHRS and CDR2 YFSETQ. Trimming removed 3 bases from V and 0 bases from J; junction bases left unmatched: 7. The genes are TRBV5-1 and TRBJ2-1; 9 bases are a match to TRBD2. Input material: naive CD4+ T cells sorted from blood. Documented subset: CD45RA+ positively selected. This sequence originates from a woman aged 25 to 45 in good health. This chain's CDR3 is CASSWGIAGVSYNEQFF. The CDR3 DNA reads as TGCGCCAGCAGCTGGGGGATAGCGGGAGTCTCCTACAATGAGCAGTTCTTC. The variable domain in full, with the rest retrieved from reference TRBV5-1 and TRBJ2-1, is KAGVTQTPRYLIKTRGQQVTLSCSPISGHRSVSWYQQTPGQGLQFLFEYFSETQRNKGNFPGRFSGRQFSNSRSEMNVSTLELGDSALYLCASSWGIAGVSYNEQFFGPGTRLTVL.